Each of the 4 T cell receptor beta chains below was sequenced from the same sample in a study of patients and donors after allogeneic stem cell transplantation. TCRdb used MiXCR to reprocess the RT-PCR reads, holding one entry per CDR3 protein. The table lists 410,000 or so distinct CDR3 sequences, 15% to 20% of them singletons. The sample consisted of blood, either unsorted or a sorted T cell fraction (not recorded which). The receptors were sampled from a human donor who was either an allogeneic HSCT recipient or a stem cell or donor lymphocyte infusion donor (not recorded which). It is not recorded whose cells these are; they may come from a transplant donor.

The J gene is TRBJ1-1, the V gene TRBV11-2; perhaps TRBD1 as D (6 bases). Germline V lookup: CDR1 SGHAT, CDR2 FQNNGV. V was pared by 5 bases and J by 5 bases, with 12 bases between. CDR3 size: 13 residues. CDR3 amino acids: CASSLGQSTEAFF. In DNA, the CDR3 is TGTGCCAGCAGCCTCGGACAGTCGACTGAAGCTTTCTTT.

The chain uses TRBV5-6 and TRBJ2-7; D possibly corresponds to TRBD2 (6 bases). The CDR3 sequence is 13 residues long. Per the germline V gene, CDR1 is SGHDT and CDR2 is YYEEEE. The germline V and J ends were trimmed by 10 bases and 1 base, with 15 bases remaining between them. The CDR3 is CASREIGSYEQYF. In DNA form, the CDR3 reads TGTGCCTCTCGGGAGATAGGGTCCTACGAGCAGTACTTC. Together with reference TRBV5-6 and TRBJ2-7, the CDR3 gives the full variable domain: DAGVTQSPTHLIKTRGQQVTLRCSPKSGHDTVSWYQQALGQGPQFIFQYYEEEERQRGNFPDRFSGHQFPNYSSELNVNALLLGDSALYLCASREIGSYEQYFGPGTRLTVT.

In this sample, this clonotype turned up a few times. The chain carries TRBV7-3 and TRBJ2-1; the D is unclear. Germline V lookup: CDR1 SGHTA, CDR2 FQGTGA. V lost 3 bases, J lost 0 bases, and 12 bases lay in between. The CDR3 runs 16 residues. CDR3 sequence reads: CASSFAPGSSYNEQFF. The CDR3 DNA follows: TGTGCCAGCAGCTTCGCCCCCGGTAGCTCCTACAATGAGCAGTTCTTC.

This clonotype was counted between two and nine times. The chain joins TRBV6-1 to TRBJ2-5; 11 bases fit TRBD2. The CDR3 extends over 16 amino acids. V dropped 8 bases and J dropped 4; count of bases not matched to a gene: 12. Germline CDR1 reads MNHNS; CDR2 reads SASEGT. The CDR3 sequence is CASSRASGGLRETQYF. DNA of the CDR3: TGTGCCAGCTCCCGAGCTAGCGGGGGGTTGCGAGAGACCCAGTACTTC.